This is a list of T cell receptor beta chains from one sample in a study of T-cell reconstitution after alpha-beta-depleted transplantation in children. A single record per CDR3 protein comes from TCRdb applying MiXCR to the PCR reads. This table holds some 840,000 distinct CDR3 sequences, 15% to 20% found once. This material consisted of PBMCs, mostly from graft donor cells, taken 360 days after TCRalphabeta/CD19-depleted stem cell transplant. The origin of the receptors is a male patient under 18 who had a stem cell transplant for acute lymphoblastic leukemia, so the T cells may come from the graft donor. CDR3s include the opening cysteine and the closing phenylalanine or tryptophan.

v_call,cdr3_aa
TRBV29-1,CSVDPGPGELFF
TRBV9,CASSERQGGVPPVSSNEQFF
TRBV5-1,CASSSTGGPLQETQYF
TRBV27,CASSLFPPGTSGYNEQFF
TRBV29-1,CSVEDLKEARRYTQYF
TRBV4-1,CASSHYRDTQYF
TRBV5-1,CASSLAGQGSIDYEQYF
TRBV18,CASSPIGGSLSSYEQYF
TRBV7-8,CASNARVYNEQFF
TRBV10-3,CAISAPRGRTSDPAKQYF
TRBV9,CASSGVRLAQTDTQYF
TRBV19,CASSIAGYSNQPQHF
TRBV24-1,CATSGLEGSSYNEQFF
TRBV2,CTISRTLGLAGNTGELFF
TRBV29-1,CSGSQGSNTGELFF
TRBV28,CVSTRDREAYEQYF
TRBV28,CASRDGGLNTGELFF
TRBV7-9,CASSPPGQPYEQYF
TRBV12-3/TRBV12-4,CASSLARAFF
TRBV7-9,CASSLARVQAMKETQYF
TRBV5-1,CASSSFTGRRYEQYF
TRBV27,CASSRTQTGAGANVLTF
TRBV28,CASSLSGGGRTDTQYF
TRBV27,CASNHTGSSYEQYF
TRBV5-1,CASREAPYEQYF
TRBV12-3/TRBV12-4,CASSIPGGRKTQYF